The 14 T cell receptor beta chains below were found in one sample sequenced in a study of T cells after yellow fever vaccination. TCRdb re-called the 5' RACE reads with MiXCR, one entry per CDR3 protein. The table shows roughly 300,000 distinct CDR3 sequences, with around 6.8% occurring only once. Source: PBMCs, taken roughly 47 days after the first yellow fever vaccination. The receptors originated from a man aged 18 to 29 who received the YFV17D yellow fever vaccine.

This clonotype was detected many times. The genes are TRBV20-1 and TRBJ2-2, with TRBD2 matching 14 bases. Germline V gives CDR1 DFQATT, CDR2 SNEGSKA (reference sequence). This CDR3 is 13 amino acids long. V was pared by 3 bases and J by 11 bases, with 2 bases of the junction left unmatched. The CDR3 loop is CSARTSGGVELFF. The CDR3 DNA reads as TGCAGTGCTAGGACTAGCGGGGGGGTAGAGCTGTTTTTT.

This clonotype was detected only a few times. The J gene is TRBJ1-5, the V gene TRBV28; D call uncertain. The CDR3 sequence is 14 residues long. V shed 5 bases and J shed 5 bases, with 13 bases lying between them. Per the germline V gene, CDR1 is MDHEN and CDR2 is SYDVKM. The CDR3 protein is CASSGRVTDQPQHF. CDR3 DNA: TGTGCCAGCAGTGGACGGGTTACGGATCAGCCCCAGCATTTT.

The V gene is TRBV4-1, the J gene TRBJ1-4, with D unclear. The CDR3 runs 13 residues. Trimming pared 4 bases from V and 8 bases from J, leaving 11 bases between. CDR1 and CDR2 (germline): MGHRA, YSYEKL. The CDR3 spells CASSLQDGEKLFF. The CDR3 DNA is TGCGCCAGCAGCCTCCAGGACGGGGAAAAACTGTTTTTT.

This chain joins TRBV5-1 and TRBJ2-5, with 10 bases identical to TRBD1. Germline V gene lookup returns CDR1 SGHRS and CDR2 YFSETQ. There are 15 residues in the CDR3. J was trimmed by 5 bases and V by 4 bases; bases with no gene match: 8. The CDR3 protein is CASSQAGQGRETQYF. CDR3 in DNA: TGCGCCAGCAGCCAGGCGGGACAGGGGCGGGAGACCCAGTACTTC. The entire variable domain, with the rest obtained from reference TRBV5-1 and TRBJ2-5, is as follows: KAGVTQTPRYLIKTRGQQVTLSCSPISGHRSVSWYQQTPGQGLQFLFEYFSETQRNKGNFPGRFSGRQFSNSRSEMNVSTLELGDSALYLCASSQAGQGRETQYFGPGTRLLVL.

This clonotype was detected a few times. The chain carries TRBV10-3 and TRBJ2-5; D is unclear. Germline lookup yields CDR1 ENHRY and CDR2 SYGVKD. The CDR3 has 15 residues. V dropped 4 bases and J dropped 1 base, with 13 bases sitting between them. CDR3 loop: CAISGSDTGQETQYF. The CDR3 region has the DNA TGTGCCATCAGTGGCTCCGACACGGGCCAAGAGACCCAGTACTTC.

The chain employs TRBV18 and TRBJ2-7; 7 bases are shared with TRBD2. Germline lookup yields CDR1 KGHSH and CDR2 LQKENI. The CDR3 totals 15 residues. V lost 3 bases and J lost 0; bases outside the gene matches: 5. The chain's CDR3 is CASSPNRDYSYEQYF. The CDR3 DNA reads as TGTGCCAGCTCACCGAACCGGGACTACTCCTACGAGCAGTACTTC.

The chain couples TRBV4-1 to TRBJ2-7; D unclear. V was clipped by 0 bases and J by 4 bases, with 13 bases between them. There are 15 residues in the CDR3. The V gene's germline CDR1 is MGHRA and CDR2 YSYEKL. CDR3: CASSQEETVLYEQYF. For the CDR3, the DNA is TGCGCCAGCAGCCAAGAGGAAACTGTTCTTTACGAGCAGTACTTC.

The chain carries TRBV3-1 and TRBJ2-4; unclear D gene. The CDR3 extends over 15 amino acids. CDR1 is LGHDT, CDR2 YNNKEL, per germline (reference sequence). V was cut by 0 bases and J by 5 bases, with 11 bases left in between. The CDR3, as DNA: TGTGCCAGCAGCCAAGAAGGGTGGGTCGAAAACATTCAGTACTTC. Protein: CASSQEGWVENIQYF.

This clonotype was observed a handful of times. The chain couples TRBV10-3 to TRBJ1-2; 12 nucleotides line up with TRBD1. The V segment lost 4 bases and the J segment 7 bases; nucleotides outside the gene matches: 7. Per germline, CDR1 ENHRY and CDR2 SYGVKD. The length of the CDR3 is 15 residues. CDR3 residues: CAISGRDRGQIGYTF. The CDR3 DNA sequence: TGTGCCATCAGTGGTCGGGACAGGGGGCAAATTGGCTACACCTTC.

V is TRBV5-1 and J is TRBJ2-7; D is perhaps TRBD2 (7 bases). CDR3 size: 12 residues. The V end was cut by 6 bases, the J end by 5 bases, with 12 bases between. Germline V gene sequence: CDR1 SGHRS, CDR2 YFSETQ. CDR3 region: CASKGGGHEQYF. In DNA form, the CDR3 reads TGCGCCAGCAAGGGCGGGGGCCACGAGCAGTACTTC.

This clonotype was seen only a few times. The chain is built from TRBV6-2 or TRBV6-3 and TRBJ1-3, with D perhaps TRBD1 (5 bases). CDR3 size: 14 residues. CDR1 and CDR2 (germline): MNHEY, SVGEGT. V lost 6 bases to trimming and J lost 0 bases, with 9 bases between them. CDR3 DNA sequence: TGTGCCAGCAGCGGGACCTACTCTGGAAACACCATATATTTT. As protein: CASSGTYSGNTIYF.

This clonotype was picked up a small number of times. The rearrangement joins TRBV5-1 to TRBJ1-6; D perhaps matches TRBD1 (5 bases). The CDR3 spans 18 residues. V lost 0 bases and J 9 bases, leaving 22 bases between the germline ends. The germline CDR1 and CDR2 sequences are SGHRS and YFSETQ. The CDR3 protein is CASSLGPSRGLVVSPLHF. CDR3 nucleotide sequence: TGCGCCAGCAGCTTGGGACCTTCCCGGGGCCTTGTAGTTTCACCCCTCCACTTT.

The gene calls are TRBV10-3 and TRBJ2-3, with 8 bases that match TRBD1. Per the germline V gene, CDR1 is ENHRY and CDR2 is SYGVKD. The CDR3 runs to 13 residues. With V trimmed by 7 bases and J by 3 bases, 3 bases remained unmatched. CDR3 in DNA: TGTGCCATCACGGACAGGGCTACAGATACGCAGTATTTT. Protein sequence: CAITDRATDTQYF.

In this sample, this clonotype turned up a few times. V is TRBV6-1 and J is TRBJ1-3; 7 nucleotides align to TRBD1. CDR1 is MNHNS, CDR2 SASEGT, per germline. The CDR3 sequence is 15 residues long. The V gene end was trimmed by 5 bases and the J gene end by 1 base; junction bases not matched to a gene: 5. CDR3 DNA: TGTGCCAGCAGTCCTGACAGGGATTCTGGAAACACCATATATTTT. Translation: CASSPDRDSGNTIYF.